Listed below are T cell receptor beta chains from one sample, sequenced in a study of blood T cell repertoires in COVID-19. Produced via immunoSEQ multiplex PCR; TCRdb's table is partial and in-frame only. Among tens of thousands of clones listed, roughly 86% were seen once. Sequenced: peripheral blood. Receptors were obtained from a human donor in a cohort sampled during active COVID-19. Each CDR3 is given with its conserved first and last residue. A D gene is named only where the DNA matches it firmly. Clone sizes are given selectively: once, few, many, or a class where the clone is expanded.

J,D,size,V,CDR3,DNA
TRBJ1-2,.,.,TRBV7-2,CASSLGSGGLGYTF,TGTGCCAGCAGCTTAGGTAGCGGAGGGTTGGGCTACACCTTC
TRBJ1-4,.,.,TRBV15,CATRGGVQLFNEKLFF,TGTGCCACCAGGGGGGGAGTGCAGCTATTTAATGAAAAACTGTTTTTT
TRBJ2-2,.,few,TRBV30,CAWSPREGLFF,TGTGCCTGGAGTCCCCGGGAAGGGCTGTTTTTT
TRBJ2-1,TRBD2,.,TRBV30,CAWTGGVAGVHEQFF,TGTGCCTGGACCGGCGGGGTAGCGGGAGTCCATGAGCAGTTCTTC
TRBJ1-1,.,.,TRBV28,CASKIQDYLNTEAFF,TGTGCCAGCAAAATACAGGATTACCTGAACACTGAAGCTTTCTTT
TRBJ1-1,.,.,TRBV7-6,CASSLSGVGTEAFF,TGTGCCAGCAGCTTATCGGGGGTTGGCACTGAAGCTTTCTTT
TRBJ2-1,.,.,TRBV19,CASSRVYEQFF,TGTGCCAGTAGTCGGGTCTATGAGCAGTTCTTC
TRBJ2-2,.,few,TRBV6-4,CASSDGSTGELFF,TGTGCCAGCAGTGACGGGAGCACCGGGGAGCTGTTTTTT
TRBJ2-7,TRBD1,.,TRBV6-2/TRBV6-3,CASSYARKVGTGPYEQYF,TGTGCCAGCAGTTACGCCCGTAAGGTGGGGACAGGTCCCTACGAGCAGTACTTC
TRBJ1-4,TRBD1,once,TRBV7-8,CASSSAPKTGGSNEKLFF,TGTGCCAGCAGCTCCGCCCCTAAGACAGGGGGTTCTAATGAAAAACTGTTTTTT
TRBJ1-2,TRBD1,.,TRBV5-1,CASSLGTGDGYTF,TGCGCCAGCAGCCTCGGGACAGGGGATGGCTACACCTTC
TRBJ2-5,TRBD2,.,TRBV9,CASSLGLAEYQETQYF,TGTGCCAGCAGCTTGGGACTAGCGGAGTACCAAGAGACCCAGTACTTC
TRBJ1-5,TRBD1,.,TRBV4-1,CASSSRQGTTQPQHF,TGCGCCAGCAGCTCCCGACAGGGGACTACCCAGCCCCAGCATTTT
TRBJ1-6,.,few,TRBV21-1,CASSTREGVSPLHF,TGTGCCAGCAGCACCCGGGAGGGGGTTTCACCCCTCCACTTT
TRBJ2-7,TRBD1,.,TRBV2,CASSPRTGVKNEQYF,TGTGCCAGCAGTCCCCGGACAGGGGTGAAGAACGAGCAGTACTTC
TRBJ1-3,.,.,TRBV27,CASSSRPTGTGNTIYF,TGTGCCAGCAGTTCACGCCCAACAGGGACTGGAAACACCATATATTTT
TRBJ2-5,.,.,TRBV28,CASSPPGGGGETQYF,TGTGCCAGCAGTCCCCCGGGGGGCGGGGGAGAGACCCAGTACTTC
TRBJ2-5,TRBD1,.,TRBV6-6,CASRQQGMVGTQYF,TGTGCCAGCAGGCAACAGGGGATGGTAGGGACCCAGTACTTC
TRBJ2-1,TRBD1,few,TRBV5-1,CASQTGDSYNEQFF,TGCGCCAGCCAGACAGGGGACTCCTACAATGAGCAGTTCTTC
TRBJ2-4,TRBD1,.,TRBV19,CASSIIGQGKNIQYF,TGTGCCAGTAGTATCATCGGACAGGGCAAAAACATTCAGTACTTC
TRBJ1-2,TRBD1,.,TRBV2,CASSADPRQGFFGYTF,TGTGCCAGCAGTGCTGACCCCAGACAGGGTTTTTTCGGCTACACCTTC
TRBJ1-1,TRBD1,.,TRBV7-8,CASSHPKGAVTEAFF,TGTGCCAGCAGCCACCCCAAGGGGGCAGTGACTGAAGCTTTCTTT
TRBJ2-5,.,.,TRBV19,CASSASGSWETQYF,TGTGCCAGTAGTGCCTCAGGGTCCTGGGAGACCCAGTACTTC
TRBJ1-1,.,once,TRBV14,CASSHRGGRSNTEAFF,TGTGCCAGCAGCCATAGGGGTGGCAGGTCGAACACTGAAGCTTTCTTT
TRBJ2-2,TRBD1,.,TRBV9,CASSVAGQGSGELFF,TGTGCCAGCAGCGTAGCGGGACAGGGGTCCGGGGAGCTGTTTTTT
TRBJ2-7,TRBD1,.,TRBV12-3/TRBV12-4,CASRAGTAYEQYF,TGTGCCAGCAGAGCCGGGACAGCCTACGAGCAGTACTTC
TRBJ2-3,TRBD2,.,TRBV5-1,CASSSGLAGGLRSTDTQYF,TGCGCCAGCAGCTCTGGACTAGCGGGAGGACTACGCTCCACAGATACGCAGTATTTT
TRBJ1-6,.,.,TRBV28,CASMSLYNSPLHF,TGTGCCAGCATGTCACTGTATAATTCACCCCTCCACTTT
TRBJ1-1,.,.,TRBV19,CASSIGQANTEAFF,TGTGCCAGTAGTATTGGGCAGGCGAACACTGAAGCTTTCTTT
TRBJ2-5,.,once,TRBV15,CATSRDRAVRGETQYF,TGTGCCACCAGCAGAGATCGCGCTGTAAGGGGGGAGACCCAGTACTTC
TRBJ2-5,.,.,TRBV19,CASRGVEETQYF,TGTGCCAGTAGAGGGGTCGAAGAGACCCAGTACTTC
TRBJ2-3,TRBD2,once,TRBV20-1,CSAGHSGRQYF,TGCAGTGCTGGTCATAGCGGGAGGCAGTATTTT
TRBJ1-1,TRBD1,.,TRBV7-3,CASSLTGVTEAFF,TGTGCCAGCAGCCTGACAGGGGTCACTGAAGCTTTCTTT
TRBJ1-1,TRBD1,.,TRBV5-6,CASSFTGGNTEAFF,TGTGCCAGCAGCTTTACAGGGGGGAACACTGAAGCTTTCTTT
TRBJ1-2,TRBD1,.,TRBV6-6,CASSYSNDRGDGYTF,TGTGCCAGCAGTTACTCGAACGACAGGGGGGACGGCTACACCTTC
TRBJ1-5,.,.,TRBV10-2,CASSESGGNQPQHF,TGCGCCAGCAGTGAGAGCGGCGGCAATCAGCCCCAGCATTTT
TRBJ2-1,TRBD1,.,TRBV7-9,CASSLPQGGAEQFF,TGTGCCAGCAGCTTACCCCAAGGGGGCGCCGAGCAGTTCTTC
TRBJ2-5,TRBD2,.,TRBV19,CASSITSGARETQYF,TGTGCCAGTAGTATTACTAGCGGAGCACGAGAGACCCAGTACTTC
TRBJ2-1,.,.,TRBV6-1,CASSEQDRGLYNEQFF,TGTGCCAGCAGTGAACAAGACAGGGGACTATACAATGAGCAGTTCTTC
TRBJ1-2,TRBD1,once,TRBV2,CASSGQGASGYTF,TGTGCCAGCAGTGGACAGGGCGCGAGCGGCTACACCTTC
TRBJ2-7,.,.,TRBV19,CASSLAGTSYEQYF,TGTGCCAGTAGTCTCGCCGGGACTTCCTACGAGCAGTACTTC
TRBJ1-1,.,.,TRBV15,CATSGQLNTEAFF,TGTGCCACCAGCGGACAGCTGAACACTGAAGCTTTCTTT